A selection of T cell receptor beta chains follows, all from one sample in a study of blood T cell repertoires in COVID-19. Clones were read by immunoSEQ multiplex PCR, and TCRdb kept only the in-frame ones, dropping some. This table has more than 300,000 clones, roughly 90% appearing once. Sequencing was carried out using peripheral blood. These receptors all come from a man aged 18 to 29 who had recovered from COVID-19. Each CDR3 is given with its conserved first and last residue. D genes are given only for firm matches. Clone size is not always given. Where it is, it says once, few, many or a class for expanded clones.

d_gene	v_gene	abundance	j_gene	CDR3nt	CDR3aa
-	TRBV2	-	TRBJ1-1	TGTGCCAGCAGTCGCGGACTTAACACTGAAGCTTTCTTT	CASSRGLNTEAFF
TRBD1	TRBV2	once	TRBJ2-5	TGTGCCAGCAGGGGGGGACAGGACCAAGAGACCCAGTACTTC	CASRGGQDQETQYF
-	TRBV15	-	TRBJ2-5	TGTGCCACCAGCAGAGCGTTCGGGGGAGGACAAGAGACCCAGTACTTC	CATSRAFGGGQETQYF
-	TRBV15	-	TRBJ1-1	TGTGCCACCAGCAGAGATCAGGAGGCCAACACTGAAGCTTTCTTT	CATSRDQEANTEAFF
TRBD1	TRBV6-5	few	TRBJ1-5	TGTGCCAGCAGTTTAGGGGGCGATCAGCCCCAGCATTTT	CASSLGGDQPQHF
TRBD1	TRBV27	-	TRBJ1-6	TGTGCCAGCAGGCGGGGACAGGGGGTTGGATCACCCCTCCACTTT	CASRRGQGVGSPLHF
-	TRBV7-9	-	TRBJ2-7	TGTGCCAGCAGCTTAGCCCTTTGGAGCTCCTACGAGCAGTACTTC	CASSLALWSSYEQYF
-	TRBV5-4	-	TRBJ1-2	TGTGCCAGCAGCTTGTTCTGGGGAGAGGGCTACACCTTC	CASSLFWGEGYTF
-	TRBV18	once	TRBJ2-7	TGTGCCAGCTCACCAAGTCAGACGGGGGAGCAGTACTTC	CASSPSQTGEQYF
TRBD1	TRBV27	-	TRBJ1-5	TGTGCCAGCAGCGGGACAGCCAATCAGCCCCAGCATTTT	CASSGTANQPQHF
TRBD1	TRBV5-1	-	TRBJ2-2	TGCGCCAGCAGCTTGAAATTCTTACAGGGGTCGACCGGGGAGCTGTTTTTT	CASSLKFLQGSTGELFF
-	TRBV18	-	TRBJ2-7	TGTGCCAGCTCACCATCAGAGGGATTTTTCTACGAGCAGTACTTC	CASSPSEGFFYEQYF
-	TRBV6-2/TRBV6-3	-	TRBJ1-1	TGTGCCAGCAGTTCGCAGACTGAAGCTTTCTTT	CASSSQTEAFF
-	TRBV5-4	-	TRBJ1-2	TGTGCCAGCACTAGAGAAGGCCTTGACTATTATGGCTACACCTTC	CASTREGLDYYGYTF
-	TRBV18	-	TRBJ2-1	TGTGCCAGCCGAGACGGACAGAGCTCCTACAATGAGCAGTTCTTC	CASRDGQSSYNEQFF
TRBD1	TRBV11-1	-	TRBJ1-1	TGTGCCAGCAGCCCCACAGGGGCTGACACTGAAGCTTTCTTT	CASSPTGADTEAFF
TRBD2	TRBV4-1	-	TRBJ2-1	TGCGCCAGCAGCCCGGGGGGACTAGCGGGAGAGAGCTCCTACAATGAGCAGTTCTTC	CASSPGGLAGESSYNEQFF
TRBD2	TRBV4-1	-	TRBJ2-7	TGCGCCAGCAGCCAAGCAACGACTAGCGGGAGGTTAACCTACGAGCAGTACTTC	CASSQATTSGRLTYEQYF
TRBD2	TRBV2	once	TRBJ2-2	TGTGCCAGCAGTGAAAGCGGGGGGGCCGGCGGGGAGCTGTTTTTT	CASSESGGAGGELFF
-	TRBV7-2	-	TRBJ1-4	TGTGCCAGCAGCTACATTCCCGGGACAATTAATGAAAAACTGTTTTTT	CASSYIPGTINEKLFF
TRBD1	TRBV6-5	-	TRBJ1-2	TGTGCCAGCAAACCCCACCGGGACAGGGCGGCCGGCTACACCTTC	CASKPHRDRAAGYTF
TRBD2	TRBV4-1	-	TRBJ2-5	TGCGCCAGCAGCCAGATAAAGCGGGGGGCCTCCGCAGAGACCCAGTACTTC	CASSQIKRGASAETQYF
-	TRBV3-1/TRBV3-2	-	TRBJ1-1	TGTGCCAGCAGCCAAGATCAGGGGAACACTGAAGCTTTCTTT	CASSQDQGNTEAFF
-	TRBV12-3/TRBV12-4	few	TRBJ2-1	TGTGCCAGCAGCTACTCCGGAGACAATGAGCAGTTCTTC	CASSYSGDNEQFF
-	TRBV5-1	-	TRBJ2-7	TGCGCCAGCAGCTACCAGACAGGAGCCTACTACGAGCAGTACTTC	CASSYQTGAYYEQYF
TRBD1	TRBV6-4	once	TRBJ1-4	TGTGCCAGCAGTGAACAGGGGGGTGAAAAACTGTTTTTT	CASSEQGGEKLFF
-	TRBV7-3	-	TRBJ2-5	TGTGCCAGCAGCTCGGGCGGGTTGAAGGAGACCCAGTACTTC	CASSSGGLKETQYF
TRBD1	TRBV19	-	TRBJ1-4	TGTGCCAGTAGAAACAGGGGGCTGGATGAAAAACTGTTTTTT	CASRNRGLDEKLFF
-	TRBV27	-	TRBJ1-6	TGTGCCAGCAGTCCTAGGGGACTAAACTCCTATAATTCACCCCTCCACTTT	CASSPRGLNSYNSPLHF
TRBD1	TRBV5-1	-	TRBJ1-2	TGCGCCAGCAGCTTGGAGGGACAGGGGGCTGATGGCTACACCTTC	CASSLEGQGADGYTF
-	TRBV11-2	-	TRBJ2-1	TGTGCCAGCAGCTTGGCCAGCGACAATGAGCAGTTCTTC	CASSLASDNEQFF
TRBD2	TRBV9	-	TRBJ2-4	TGTGCCAGCAGCGTAGCCGGTCCTGGGGCTAGCGGGGACATTCAGTACTTC	CASSVAGPGASGDIQYF
TRBD2	TRBV15	-	TRBJ2-7	TGTGCCACCAGCAGAGGGACTAGCGAGAGCTCCTACGAGCAGTACTTC	CATSRGTSESSYEQYF
-	TRBV19	-	TRBJ1-5	TGTGCCAGTAGTATAAGGGGAGGCAGCAATCAGCCCCAGCATTTT	CASSIRGGSNQPQHF
-	TRBV5-1	-	TRBJ2-1	TGCGCCAGCACCTTTGCTTTTGAGGGAGGGGGGAGAGAGGAGCAGTTCTTC	CASTFAFEGGGREEQFF
TRBD1	TRBV10-3	-	TRBJ2-7	TGTGCCATCAGTGAGCCGGGGGACAGGGCGGGAGAGCAGTACTTC	CAISEPGDRAGEQYF
TRBD1	TRBV13	-	TRBJ1-1	TGTGCCAGCAGCCGAATAGGTAGGGGGCAGGGCACTGAAGCTTTCTTT	CASSRIGRGQGTEAFF
TRBD1	TRBV6-6	-	TRBJ1-2	TGTGCCAGCAGTAGGACAGGGATGGAGGGCTACACCTTC	CASSRTGMEGYTF
TRBD1	TRBV2	once	TRBJ1-2	TGTGCCAGCAGGGGATTTTGGGACAGGGCCTTCCACTATGGCTACACCTTC	CASRGFWDRAFHYGYTF
-	TRBV27	-	TRBJ1-2	TGTGCCAGCAGTTTAACGGGGTATAACTATGGCTACACCTTC	CASSLTGYNYGYTF